This T cell receptor beta chain was sequenced in a study of T cell clusters in autoimmune cytopenias. The wider study: Per sample, median TRB depth was approximately 52,000 reads, yielding a median about 2,500 distinct clonotypes.

CDR3 length: 19 amino acids. Some 39,000 genome equivalents of blood DNA were amplified for TRB. Study results and caveats: Primary autoimmune cytopenia patients seemingly lacked the physiological T cell clusters found in healthy donors. TRB repertoire shifts in secondary cytopenia and chronic lymphocytic leukemia mostly reflected lymphoma, not autoimmunity.

Multiplex touch-down PCR amplified TRB using TRB-A and TRB-B pools in one tube. TCRdb re-called the multiplex PCR reads and gives one entry per CDR3 protein, without DNA. Here the sample table reports approximately 16,000 distinct CDR3 sequences. To note about this clonotype: Antigen unknown.

The rearrangement joins TRBV12-3 or TRBV12-4 to TRBJ2-6; TCRdb outputs TRBD1, but without DNA this stays unchecked. This clonotype was sampled from a human donor with an autoimmune cytopenia or autoimmune hepatitis (not recorded which). Sequencing was done on a sample of peripheral blood. The CDR3 protein is CASSLSRGRLSSGANVLTF.